This TCR beta chain was obtained from a study of cytomegalovirus exposure and HLA in healthy donors. The CDR3 totals 17 residues. Germline CDR1 SGHDT, CDR2 YYEEEE. The trim removed 4 bases at V and 6 bases at J, leaving 8 bases unmatched. PCR was performed using 60 Vbeta and 13 Jbeta primers. The table came from immunoSEQ multiplex PCR; TCRdb's copy has only in-frame clones and leaves some out. This sample has 150,000 to 200,000 clones, with less than 90% found just once. This TCR was sampled from a woman aged 45 to 65 in good health and CMV-seropositive. The chain uses TRBV5-6 and TRBJ2-2; 14 bases are shared with TRBD2. Sequencing was done on a sample of PBMCs. The CDR3 DNA is TGTGCCAGCAGCGACTTCGGGACTAGCGGGAGTGCCGGGGAGCTGTTTTTT. Its protein is CASSDFGTSGSAGELFF.